The 29 T cell receptor beta chains below come from one sample, sequenced in a study of regulatory T cells in long-lasting Graves disease. Time point: newly diagnosed GD, antithyroid drugs for less than 3 months. PBMC-derived RNA was used for the TCR library. Arm-PCR of CDR3 regions and iRepertoire HTBI primers were used to build TCR beta libraries. MiXCR, run by TCRdb on the multiplex PCR reads, gives a single entry per CDR3 protein. The table has fewer than 650,000 distinct CDR3 sequences, about 16% seen once. The same sample was also studied in work on T cells in Graves' hyperthyroidism and ophthalmopathy.

The source material was peripheral blood mononuclear cells (PBMCs), sampled at new diagnosis, from a patient treated with antithyroid drugs. The source is a man aged 18 to 35 with Graves disease.

There are a few counts of this clonotype. This may be a read error, as it is one base from a much larger clone. The rearrangement uses TRBV20-1 and TRBJ1-1; D is ambiguous. There are 13 residues in the CDR3. Germline assignment: CDR1 DFQATT and CDR2 SNEGSKA (reference sequence). The CDR3 nucleotides are TGCAGTGCCAGACGCCCACAGAACACTGAAGCTCTCTTT. This sequence encodes CSARRPQNTEALF.

This clonotype was picked up a small number of times. The chain links TRBV20-1 to TRBJ2-3, with 16 bases identical to TRBD2. V dropped 6 bases and J dropped 6; count of bases not matched to a gene: 9. CDR1 and CDR2 (germline): DFQATT, SNEGSKA (reference sequence). CDR3 length equals 16 residues. The CDR3, as DNA: TGCAGTGCCCCCCCGGGACTAGCGGGAGGGGGGGATACGCAGTATTTT. It is translated as CSAPPGLAGGGDTQYF.

Comment on this clonotype: Just one base apart from a much larger clone, this may be a read error. V is TRBV2 and J is TRBJ2-1; perhaps TRBD2 as D (6 bases). V was clipped by 2 bases and J by 5 bases, with 22 bases between them. CDR1 and CDR2 (germline): SNHLY, FYNNEI. The CDR3 extends over 18 amino acids. CDR3 residues: CASSELPTSGSADNEQFF. CDR3 nucleotides: TGTGCCAGCAGTGAACTCCCCACTTCCGGGAGTGCGGACAATGAGCAGTTCTTC.

This clonotype was recorded many times. The chain is built from TRBV27 and TRBJ1-1; D is perhaps TRBD1 (6 bases). V dropped 2 bases and J dropped 3 bases, with 10 bases sitting between them. Germline loops: CDR1 MNHEY, CDR2 SMNVEV (reference sequence). The CDR3 runs 14 residues. This CDR3 is CASSLAGAYTEAFF. Here the CDR3 DNA reads TGTGCCAGCAGTTTAGCAGGGGCGTACACTGAAGCTTTCTTT.

This chain joins TRBV20-1 and TRBJ2-2; 8 positions agree with TRBD1. Per the germline V gene, CDR1 is DFQATT and CDR2 is SNEGSKA (reference sequence). The CDR3 consists of 14 residues. The V gene end was trimmed by 4 bases and the J gene end by 7 bases; junction bases not matched to a gene: 8. Written as DNA, the CDR3 is TGCAGTGCTATTAGGACAGGGAAGGACGGGGAGCTGTTTTTT. Protein product: CSAIRTGKDGELFF.

This clonotype was detected many times. The chain combines TRBV20-1 with TRBJ2-1; maybe TRBD1 (5 bases). This CDR3 has 14 residues. CDR1 DFQATT and CDR2 SNEGSKA come from the germline V gene (reference sequence). Between the trimmed V and J ends, which lost 0 bases and 0 bases, there was a span of 6 bases. The CDR3 bases are TGCAGTGCTAGAGATCAGGGCTCCTACAATGAGCAGTTCTTC. It codes for CSARDQGSYNEQFF.

This clonotype was counted a few times. The genes are TRBV27 and TRBJ2-5, with D hard to call. The CDR3 length is 13 residues. CDR1 and CDR2 from the germline V gene are MNHEY and SMNVEV (reference sequence). V lost 6 bases and J 1 base, leaving 9 bases between the germline ends. The CDR3 spells CASSIRSQETQYF. The CDR3 DNA sequence: TGTGCCAGCAGCATCCGGAGCCAAGAGACCCAGTACTTC.

This clonotype has at least ten counts. This chain links TRBV7-9 with TRBJ2-7; the match to TRBD2 covers 7 bases. Germline V lookup: CDR1 SEHNR, CDR2 FQNEAQ (reference sequence). This CDR3 is built from 15 residues. V lost 5 bases and J lost 4; bases outside the gene matches: 11. This chain's CDR3 is CASSDRGEREYEQYF. The CDR3 bases are TGTGCCAGCAGCGACCGGGGGGAACGGGAGTACGAGCAGTACTTC.

This clonotype was seen repeatedly, ten times or more. The genes are TRBV18 and TRBJ2-5; D unclear. The germline CDR1 and CDR2 sequences are KGHSH and LQKENI. V lost 3 bases and J 5 bases, leaving 13 bases between the germline ends. This CDR3 region has 14 residues. As DNA, the CDR3 is TGTGCCAGCTCACCGAGCGCCCAGAGGGAGACCCAGTACTTC. Translation: CASSPSAQRETQYF.

This clonotype was recorded many times. The chain carries TRBV30 and TRBJ2-7; 8 bases line up with TRBD1. Trimming cost V 2 bases and J 5 bases; bases outside gene matches: 8. Germline V lookup: CDR1 GTSNPN, CDR2 SVGIG (reference sequence). The CDR3 is 14 residues long. The CDR3 loop is CAWSSEGQVNEQYF. CDR3 sequence (DNA): TGTGCCTGGAGTTCGGAGGGACAGGTGAACGAGCAGTACTTC.

Turning to this clonotype: This may stem from a read error, because a much larger clone lies one nucleotide away. The chain joins TRBV6-1 to TRBJ2-3, with 9 nucleotides matching TRBD2. Germline assignment: CDR1 MNHNS and CDR2 SASEGT. The CDR3 runs 14 residues. The V and J ends lost 6 bases and 1 base, in that order; junction bases with no gene match: 2. The CDR3 DNA reads TGTGCCAGCAGGCGCGGGAGGGGCACAGATACGCAGTATTTT. This encodes CASRRGRGTDTQYF.

This clonotype came up many times. The rearrangement uses TRBV5-6 and TRBJ2-3; 8 bases align to TRBD1. Germline CDR1 reads SGHDT; CDR2 reads YYEEEE. J lost 6 bases, V lost 3 bases, and 6 bases had no gene match. There are 14 residues in the CDR3. CDR3 loop: CASSSVGQGDTQYF. The DNA of the CDR3 is TGTGCCAGCAGCTCCGTTGGACAGGGCGATACGCAGTATTTT.

This clonotype has a count of ten or more. J is TRBJ2-6 and V is TRBV28; D unresolved. V lost 2 bases and J 0 bases, leaving 14 bases between the germline ends. Germline CDR1 MDHEN, CDR2 SYDVKM. The CDR3 loop spans 18 amino acids. CDR3 in amino acids: CASSLSSIQVSGANVLTF. The CDR3 DNA follows: TGTGCCAGCAGTTTAAGTAGTATCCAGGTCTCTGGGGCCAACGTCCTGACTTTC.

This clonotype has more than one count but fewer than ten. V and J are TRBV5-5 and TRBJ2-5; 9 bases align to TRBD2. The CDR3 length is 16 residues. V dropped 0 bases and J dropped 5; count of bases not matched to a gene: 8. CDR1 and CDR2 (germline): SGHKS, YYEKEE (reference sequence). The DNA of the CDR3 is TGTGCCAGCAGCTTGGAAATGCGGGGGGGTGGGGAGACCCAGTACTTC. Translating gives CASSLEMRGGGETQYF. The full variable domain, its missing parts supplied by reference TRBV5-5 and TRBJ2-5, is DAGVTQSPTHLIKTRGQQVTLRCSPISGHKSVSWYQQVLGQGPQFIFQYYEKEERGRGNFPDRFSARQFPNYSSELNVNALLLGDSALYLCASSLEMRGGGETQYFGPGTRLLVL.

This clonotype was observed a handful of times. V usage is TRBV9 and J usage is TRBJ1-1; D is unclear. V lost 2 bases and J lost 3, with 14 bases in between. Germline V gives CDR1 SGDLS, CDR2 YYNGEE. CDR3 length equals 15 residues. The CDR3 sequence is CASSVEGRLDTEAFF. CDR3 sequence (DNA): TGTGCCAGCAGCGTCGAAGGGCGGCTGGACACTGAAGCTTTCTTT. The complete variable domain, with remaining parts taken from reference TRBV9 and TRBJ1-1, reads DSGVTQTPKHLITATGQRVTLRCSPRSGDLSVYWYQQSLDQGLQFLIQYYNGEERAKGNILERFSAQQFPDLHSELNLSSLELGDSALYFCASSVEGRLDTEAFFGQGTRLTVV.

Many counts were recorded for this clonotype. This chain links TRBV6-2 or TRBV6-3 with TRBJ2-7; D may be TRBD2 (7 bases). CDR3 length: 16 residues. Trimming pared 7 bases from V and 5 bases from J, leaving 24 bases between. Per germline, CDR1 MNHEY and CDR2 SVGEGT. The CDR3 reads CASTRGGTAARNEQYF. The CDR3 DNA sequence: TGTGCCAGCACGAGGGGGGGGACTGCGGCTAGGAACGAGCAGTACTTC.

In its sample, this clonotype was seen many times. This chain links TRBV20-1 with TRBJ1-1; 7 bases fit TRBD1. The CDR3 is 16 residues long. After removal of 2 bases from V and 2 bases from J, the junction contained 11 bases not matched to a gene. Germline V gene data show CDR1 as DFQATT and CDR2 as SNEGSKA (reference sequence). The CDR3 coding sequence is TGCAGTGCTAGATCGGCTTTCGGACAGGAAAACACTGAAGCTTTCTTT. It encodes CSARSAFGQENTEAFF.

The chain couples TRBV6-1 to TRBJ2-7; D call uncertain. CDR3 length: 15 residues. Trimming shortened V by 8 bases and J by 7 bases, and 24 bases separated the two germline ends. Germline V gene lookup returns CDR1 MNHNS and CDR2 SASEGT. CDR3 nucleotide sequence: TGTGCCAGCTCCGCCAAGAGACACAGTACGGTGGAGCAGTACTTC. Protein: CASSAKRHSTVEQYF.

As regards this clonotype: The junction and the germline gene differ at one end; a read error may be behind it. This rearrangement joins TRBV28 to TRBJ2-2; possibly TRBD1 for D (6 bases). CDR1 is MDHEN, CDR2 SYDVKM, per germline. The CDR3 has 18 residues. For the CDR3, the DNA is TGTGCCAGCGGTTTTATGGGGGTTCGCGCGGAAGGGGGCGGGGAGCTGTTTTTT. It yields the protein CASGFMGVRAEGGGELFF. Full variable domain (rest looked up from reference TRBV28 and TRBJ2-2): DVKVTQSSRYLVKRTGEKVFLECVQDMDHENMFWYRQDPGLGLRLIYFSYDVKMKEKGDIPEGYSVSREKKERFSLILESASTNQTSMYLCASGFMGVRAEGGGELFFGEGSRLTVL.

The chain combines TRBV12-5 with TRBJ2-1; D gene uncertain. The germline V and J ends were trimmed by 3 bases and 2 bases, with 8 bases remaining between them. In germline, CDR1 is LGHNT, CDR2 FRNRAP. This CDR3 has 14 amino acids. This CDR3 reads CASGLWRPYNEQFF. The CDR3 DNA follows: TGTGCTAGTGGTTTATGGCGACCCTACAATGAGCAGTTCTTC.

The sample holds a few counts of this clonotype. This chain uses TRBV7-9 with TRBJ2-6, with TRBD2 as a possible D gene (6 bases). Between the trimmed V and J ends, which lost 1 base and 0 bases, there was a span of 10 bases. Germline V lookup: CDR1 SEHNR, CDR2 FQNEAQ (reference sequence). The CDR3 covers 17 residues. Written as DNA, the CDR3 is TGTGCCAGCAGCTTAGAGGAGGGTTTCTCTGGGGCCAACGTCCTGACTTTC. This gives the protein CASSLEEGFSGANVLTF.

Ten or more counts support this clonotype. The CDR3 spells CASSVGGTNTEAFF. In DNA, the CDR3 is TGTGCCAGCAGCGTAGGGGGGACGAACACTGAAGCTTTCTTT. V gene TRBV9 combines with J gene TRBJ1-1; maybe TRBD1 (5 bases). Looked up from germline, CDR1 is SGDLS and CDR2 is YYNGEE. The CDR3 length is 14 residues. V shed 0 bases and J shed 1 base, with 7 bases lying between them.

In the case of this clonotype: Given a far larger clone just one base away, this is likely a sequencing read error. The rearrangement uses TRBV28 and TRBJ2-1; D possibly corresponds to TRBD2 (6 bases). V lost 6 bases to trimming and J lost 10 bases, with 19 bases between them. Per germline, CDR1 MDHEN and CDR2 SYDVKM. CDR3 length equals 14 residues. The CDR3 protein is CASSPGGIGYEQFF. Here the CDR3 DNA reads TGTGCCAGCAGCCCCGGGGGTATTGGCTACGAGCAGTTCTTC.

V usage is TRBV20-1 and J usage is TRBJ2-1, with D possibly called TRBD1 or TRBD2 (5 bases each). The ends were cut back, 7 bases at V and 2 bases at J, with 9 bases in the middle. The CDR3 contains 12 residues. Germline values: CDR1 DFQATT, CDR2 SNEGSKA (reference sequence). CDR3 sequence (DNA): TGCAGTGTAGGGACGGCCTACAATGAGCAGTTCTTC. Translating it yields CSVGTAYNEQFF.

This clonotype was seen many times. This chain connects TRBV7-9 to TRBJ2-1; 9 bases match TRBD2. The junction had 11 bases not matched to a gene; V was cut back by 5 bases and J by 9 bases. The CDR3 consists of 15 residues. Per the germline V gene, CDR1 is SEHNR and CDR2 is FQNEAQ (reference sequence). For the CDR3, the DNA is TGTGCCAGCAGCCCGACTAGCGGAACGGGGGGTGAGCAGTTCTTC. Translated, it gives CASSPTSGTGGEQFF.

This clonotype was seen more than once but under ten times. The rearrangement links TRBV28 to TRBJ2-2; D is undetermined. Germline-derived CDR1 and CDR2 are MDHEN and SYDVKM. Trimming shortened V by 6 bases and J by 1 base, and 9 bases separated the two germline ends. The CDR3 has 14 residues. The CDR3: CASRDGRNTGELFF. The CDR3 nucleotides read TGTGCCAGCAGGGACGGACGGAACACCGGGGAGCTGTTTTTT.

This clonotype was picked up many times. This sequence joins TRBV20-1 and TRBJ2-7, with TRBD2 matching over 11 bases. The germline gives CDR1 DFQATT, CDR2 SNEGSKA (reference sequence). This CDR3 region has 15 residues. J lost 4 bases, V lost 6 bases, and 11 bases had no gene match. The CDR3 spells CSASPTSGVRYEQYF. In DNA form, the CDR3 reads TGCAGTGCGTCGCCGACTAGCGGGGTACGTTACGAGCAGTACTTC.

This clonotype was counted many times. The chain employs TRBV29-1 and TRBJ1-1, with D tentatively TRBD1 (5 bases). The CDR3 totals 13 residues. V was cut by 6 bases and J by 0 bases, with 11 bases left in between. Germline V CDR1 and CDR2: SQVTM, ANQGSEA. For the CDR3, the DNA is TGCAGCGTCGGGGCCCGGCTGAACACTGAAGCTTTCTTT. It encodes CSVGARLNTEAFF.

This clonotype was counted only a few times. The chain is built from TRBV5-5 and TRBJ2-2, with 16 bases identical to TRBD2. This CDR3 has 18 amino acids. CDR1 is SGHKS and CDR2 is YYEKEE in the germline V gene (reference sequence). V was clipped by 4 bases and J by 5 bases; unmatched bases: 8. The CDR3, as DNA: TGTGCCAGCAGCCCGGGACTAGCGGGAGGGCCGGGTACCGGGGAGCTGTTTTTT. Translating it yields CASSPGLAGGPGTGELFF.